The TCR beta chain under discussion was sequenced for a study of cytomegalovirus exposure and HLA in healthy donors. Study-wide results and limits: While the bulk of TCR sequences proved rare, some public TCRs turned up in many donors.

The CDR3 covers 12 residues. The V and J ends lost 9 bases and 7 bases respectively, with 15 bases between them. CDR1 and CDR2 from the germline V gene are SGHVS and FQNEAQ. Generated by immunoSEQ multiplex PCR, the TCRdb table keeps only in-frame clones and is missing some. This table holds 140,000 or so clones, about nine tenths found once. This clone was counted a few times. The antigen remains undetermined. Sequenced sample: PBMCs. The clonotype originates from a man younger than 30 in good health and CMV-seropositive. The chain couples TRBV7-8 to TRBJ1-2, with D perhaps TRBD1 (5 bases). CDR3 residues: CASRGVKGGYTF. The CDR3 region has the DNA TGTGCCAGTCGGGGGGTGAAGGGTGGCTACACCTTC.